Described below is a single T cell receptor beta chain sequence and its context. Its antigen is currently unknown. Collection of blood occurred at baseline, at cycle 4 day 1, and at cycle 7 day 1. The source of the sample is a study of OX40 agonist ivuxolimab in advanced cancers. Study-level background: With a range of about 23 to 90, age averaged approximately 64 years, and 65% to 85% were male. Among those treated, three patients had partial responses, one with hepatocellular carcinoma and two with cutaneous melanoma.

The CDR3 is made up of 19 amino acids. The ends lost 3 bases at V and 0 bases at J; junction bases unmatched: 11. The germline gives CDR1 SGHVS, CDR2 FQNEAQ. Study-wide findings and caveats: CD4+ T cells averaged fewer expanded clones than CD8+ T cells.

TCRdb's copy holds only in-frame clones and misses some; the assay was immunoSEQ multiplex PCR. This sample has 48,000 or so clones, with roughly 81% found just once. The V and J genes are TRBV7-8 and TRBJ2-1; 10 bases map to TRBD2. The source material was CD4+ or CD8+ T cells sorted from blood, sampled in a trial of the OX40 agonist ivuxolimab. The receptor comes from an adult with an advanced solid tumor such as melanoma, head and neck, liver or kidney cancer. CDR3 sequence: CASSLASGSFGISYNEQFF. CDR3 in DNA: TGTGCCAGCAGCTTGGCTAGCGGGAGCTTTGGGATCTCCTACAATGAGCAGTTCTTC.